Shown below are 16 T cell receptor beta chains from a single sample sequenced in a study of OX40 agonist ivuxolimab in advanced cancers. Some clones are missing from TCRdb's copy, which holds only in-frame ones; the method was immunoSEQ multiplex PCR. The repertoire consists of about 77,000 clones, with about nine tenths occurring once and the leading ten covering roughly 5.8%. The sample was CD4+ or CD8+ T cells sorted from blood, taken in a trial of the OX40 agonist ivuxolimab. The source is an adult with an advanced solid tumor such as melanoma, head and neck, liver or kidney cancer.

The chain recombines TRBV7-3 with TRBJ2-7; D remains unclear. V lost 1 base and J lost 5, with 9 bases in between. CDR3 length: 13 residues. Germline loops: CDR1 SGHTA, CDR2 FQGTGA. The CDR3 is CASSLKADHEQYF. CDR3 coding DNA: TGTGCCAGCAGCTTAAAGGCTGACCACGAGCAGTACTTC.

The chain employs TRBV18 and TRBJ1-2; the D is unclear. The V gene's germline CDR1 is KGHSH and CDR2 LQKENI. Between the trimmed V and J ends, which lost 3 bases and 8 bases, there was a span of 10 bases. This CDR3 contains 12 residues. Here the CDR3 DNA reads TGTGCCAGCTCACCCGACGAAAGGGGCTACACCTTC. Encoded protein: CASSPDERGYTF.

The CDR3 loop reads CASSLDSTGQDNYGYTF. The CDR3 nucleotides read TGTGCCAGCAGCTTGGACTCCACCGGACAGGACAACTATGGCTACACCTTC. The rearrangement joins TRBV5-4 to TRBJ1-2; 7 bases are shared with TRBD1. This CDR3 is built from 17 residues. Losses at the gene ends were 0 bases for V and 2 bases for J; bases not matched to a gene: 10. Germline lookup yields CDR1 SGHNT and CDR2 YYREEE (reference sequence).

The CDR3 bases are TGTGCCAGCAGTTGGACAGGGGGCTATGGCTACACCTTC. This gives the protein CASSWTGGYGYTF. The chain joins TRBV5-4 to TRBJ1-2; 10 nucleotides line up with TRBD1. With 5 bases clipped from V and 4 bases from J, the junction kept 2 bases outside the gene matches. Germline V gene lookup returns CDR1 SGHNT and CDR2 YYREEE (reference sequence). The CDR3 covers 13 residues. The variable domain in full, with the rest retrieved from reference TRBV5-4 and TRBJ1-2, is ETGVTQSPTHLIKTRGQQVTLRCSSQSGHNTVSWYQQALGQGPQFIFQYYREEENGRGNFPPRFSGLQFPNYSSELNVNALELDDSALYLCASSWTGGYGYTFGSGTRLTVV.

This CDR3 reads CAWSKENNQLSTDTQYF. CDR3 DNA: TGTGCCTGGAGCAAAGAAAATAATCAGCTAAGCACAGATACGCAGTATTTT. The chain uses TRBV30 and TRBJ2-3; D not certain. This CDR3 spans 17 amino acids. Germline CDR1 is GTSNPN and CDR2 is SVGIG (reference sequence). Trimming removed 3 bases from V and 0 bases from J, with 19 bases in between.

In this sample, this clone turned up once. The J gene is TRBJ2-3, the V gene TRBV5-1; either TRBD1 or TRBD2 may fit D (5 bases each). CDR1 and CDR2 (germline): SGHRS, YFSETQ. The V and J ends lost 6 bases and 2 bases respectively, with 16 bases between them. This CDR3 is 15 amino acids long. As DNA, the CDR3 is TGCGCCAGCACACCCGGGGTTGGGGCCACAGATACGCAGTATTTT. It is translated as CASTPGVGATDTQYF.

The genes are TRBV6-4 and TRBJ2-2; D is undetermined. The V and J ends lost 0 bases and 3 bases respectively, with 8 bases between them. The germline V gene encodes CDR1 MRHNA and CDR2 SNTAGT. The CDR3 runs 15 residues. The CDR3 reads CASSDSPWDTGELFF. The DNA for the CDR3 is TGTGCCAGCAGTGACTCCCCTTGGGACACCGGGGAGCTGTTTTTT.

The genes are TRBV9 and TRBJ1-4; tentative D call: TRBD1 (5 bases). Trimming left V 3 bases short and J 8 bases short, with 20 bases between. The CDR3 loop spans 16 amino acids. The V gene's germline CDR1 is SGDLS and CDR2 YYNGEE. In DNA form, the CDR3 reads TGTGCCAGCAGCGCCAATCCCACTGGGGGTACCGAAAAACTGTTTTTT. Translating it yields CASSANPTGGTEKLFF.

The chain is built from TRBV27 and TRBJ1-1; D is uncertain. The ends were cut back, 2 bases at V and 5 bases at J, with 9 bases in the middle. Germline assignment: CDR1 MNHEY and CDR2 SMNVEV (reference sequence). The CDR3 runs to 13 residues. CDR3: CASSLGIRTEAFF. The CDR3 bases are TGTGCCAGCAGTTTAGGTATTAGGACTGAAGCTTTCTTT.

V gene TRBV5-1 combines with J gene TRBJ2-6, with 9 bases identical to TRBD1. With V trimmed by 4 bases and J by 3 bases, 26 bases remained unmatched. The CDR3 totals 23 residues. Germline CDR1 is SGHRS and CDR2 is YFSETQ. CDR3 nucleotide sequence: TGCGCCAGCAGCCCAGAAACTGCCGTCCGGGACAGGGTCAACCGGGGTGGGGCCAACGTCCTGACTTTC. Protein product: CASSPETAVRDRVNRGGANVLTF.

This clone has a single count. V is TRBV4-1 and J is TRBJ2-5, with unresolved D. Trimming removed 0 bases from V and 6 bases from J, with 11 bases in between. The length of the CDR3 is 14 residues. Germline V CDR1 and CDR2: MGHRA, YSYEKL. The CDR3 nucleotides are TGCGCCAGCAGCCAAGATCAGTCCAGGAAGACCCAGTACTTC. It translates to CASSQDQSRKTQYF.

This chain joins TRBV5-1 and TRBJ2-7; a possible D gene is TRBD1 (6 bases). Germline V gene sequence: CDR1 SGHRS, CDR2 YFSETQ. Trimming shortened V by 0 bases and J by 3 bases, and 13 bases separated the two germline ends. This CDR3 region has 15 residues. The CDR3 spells CASSLADSLIYEQYF. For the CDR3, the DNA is TGCGCCAGCAGCTTGGCGGACAGTTTAATCTACGAGCAGTACTTC.

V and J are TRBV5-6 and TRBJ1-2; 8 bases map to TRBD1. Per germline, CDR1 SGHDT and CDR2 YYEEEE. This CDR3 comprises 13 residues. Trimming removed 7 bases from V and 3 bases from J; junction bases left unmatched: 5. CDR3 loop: CASFRGQDYGYTF. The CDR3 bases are TGTGCCAGCTTCCGGGGACAGGACTATGGCTACACCTTC.

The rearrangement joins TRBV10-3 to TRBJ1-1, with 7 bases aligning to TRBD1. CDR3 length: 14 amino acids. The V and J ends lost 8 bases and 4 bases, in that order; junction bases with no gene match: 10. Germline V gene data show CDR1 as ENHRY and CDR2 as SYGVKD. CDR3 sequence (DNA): TGTGCCATCCGACAGGGTTTGTTGGGCACTGAAGCTTTCTTT. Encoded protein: CAIRQGLLGTEAFF.

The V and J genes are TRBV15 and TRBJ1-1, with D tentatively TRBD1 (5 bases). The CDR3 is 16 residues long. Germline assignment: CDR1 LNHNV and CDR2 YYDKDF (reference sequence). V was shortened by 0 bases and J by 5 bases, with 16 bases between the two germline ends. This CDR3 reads CATSREGTLMGTEAFF. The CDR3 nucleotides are TGTGCCACCAGCAGAGAGGGGACCCTAATGGGGACTGAAGCTTTCTTT.

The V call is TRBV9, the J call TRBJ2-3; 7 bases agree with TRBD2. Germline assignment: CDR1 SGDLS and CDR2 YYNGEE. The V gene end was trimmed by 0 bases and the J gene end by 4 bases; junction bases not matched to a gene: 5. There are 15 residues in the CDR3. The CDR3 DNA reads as TGTGCCAGCAGCGTAGTCGCGGGAGCGGCAGATACGCAGTATTTT. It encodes CASSVVAGAADTQYF.